The 31 T cell receptor beta chains reported below all come from one sample, sequenced in a study of blood T cell repertoires in COVID-19. TCRdb's table, derived via immunoSEQ multiplex PCR, lists solely in-frame clones and lacks some. This table has about 130,000 clones, 81% appearing once. Sequencing was performed on peripheral blood. These receptors originate from a woman aged 55-75 years with active or convalescent COVID-19.

This clone was seen a single time. This chain connects TRBV5-1 to TRBJ1-1; 7 nucleotides match TRBD1. Per germline, CDR1 SGHRS and CDR2 YFSETQ. V was pared by 4 bases and J by 0 bases, with 18 bases of the junction left unmatched. The CDR3 extends over 19 amino acids. The chain's CDR3 is CASSNPSGGPGTVNTEAFF. The CDR3 DNA reads TGCGCCAGCAGCAATCCCTCAGGTGGGCCCGGGACAGTGAACACTGAAGCTTTCTTT.

This sequence joins TRBV5-1 and TRBJ2-5; D uncertain. Germline V lookup: CDR1 SGHRS, CDR2 YFSETQ. Between the trimmed V and J ends, which lost 2 bases and 4 bases, there was a span of 9 bases. The CDR3 covers 13 residues. The CDR3 loop is CASSFVSGETQYF. The CDR3 DNA is TGCGCCAGCAGCTTCGTCTCAGGAGAGACCCAGTACTTC.

This clone was observed a few times. The CDR3 DNA reads TGCAGCGTTCGGGGAGAGACTGAAGCTTTCTTT. Protein: CSVRGETEAFF. The chain recombines TRBV29-1 with TRBJ1-1; D call uncertain. Germline CDR1 reads SQVTM; CDR2 reads ANQGSEA. This CDR3 is built from 11 residues. V was shortened by 5 bases and J by 5 bases, with 9 bases between the two germline ends.

The rearrangement uses TRBV7-6 and TRBJ2-1, with TRBD2 matching 9 bases. V was pared by 4 bases and J by 6 bases, with 7 bases of the junction left unmatched. The V gene's germline CDR1 is SGHVS and CDR2 FNYEAQ. The CDR3 spans 15 residues. CDR3 in amino acids: CASSSVREGLNEQFF. CDR3 nucleotides: TGTGCCAGCAGCTCGGTGCGGGAGGGCCTCAATGAGCAGTTCTTC.

This chain uses TRBV6-5 with TRBJ1-5; no definite D call. Trimming shortened V by 6 bases and J by 6 bases, and 9 bases separated the two germline ends. Germline V gives CDR1 MNHEY, CDR2 SVGAGI. This CDR3 is 12 amino acids long. This CDR3 reads CASRTTVQPQHF. CDR3 nucleotides: TGTGCCAGCAGGACGACTGTTCAGCCCCAGCATTTT.

V gene TRBV19 combines with J gene TRBJ1-1, with D perhaps matching TRBD1 (5 bases). This CDR3 has 15 amino acids. The germline V gene has CDR1 LNHDA and CDR2 SQIVND (reference sequence). V shed 4 bases and J shed 5 bases, with 17 bases lying between them. The CDR3: CASSTDRQTWTEAFF. The CDR3 DNA reads as TGTGCCAGTAGTACCGACCGACAGACGTGGACTGAAGCTTTCTTT.

This rearrangement joins TRBV7-2 to TRBJ2-7; 7 positions agree with TRBD2. CDR3 length: 16 amino acids. Trimming cost V 1 base and J 1 base; bases outside gene matches: 7. Germline CDR1 and CDR2: SGHTA and FQGNSA. The CDR3 is CASSLVGRGNSYEQYF. Here the CDR3 DNA reads TGTGCCAGCAGCTTAGTGGGGCGGGGGAATTCCTACGAGCAGTACTTC.

The genes are TRBV28 and TRBJ1-1; tentative D call: TRBD1 (5 bases). The ends were cut back, 5 bases at V and 3 bases at J, with 13 bases in the middle. The germline CDR1 and CDR2 sequences are MDHEN and SYDVKM. This CDR3 comprises 14 residues. The CDR3 loop reads CASSTVGGYTEAFF. The CDR3 DNA is TGTGCCAGCAGTACCGTGGGGGGGTACACTGAAGCTTTCTTT.

The chain employs TRBV24-1 and TRBJ2-5, with a tentative D call TRBD1 (5 bases). Trimming stripped 1 base from V and 4 bases from J, with 12 bases between. The CDR3 length is 15 residues. Germline values: CDR1 KGHDR, CDR2 SFDVKD. The CDR3 spells CATSDFRQGAETQYF. CDR3 in DNA: TGTGCCACCAGTGATTTCAGGCAGGGCGCAGAGACCCAGTACTTC.

This clone was found a few times. The genes are TRBV7-8 and TRBJ1-1; 10 bases fit TRBD1. Germline V CDR1 and CDR2: SGHVS, FQNEAQ. The CDR3 is made up of 19 amino acids. The junction had 13 bases not matched to a gene; V was cut back by 3 bases and J by 0 bases. The CDR3 loop is CASSFSITGTGVLNTEAFF. Written as DNA, the CDR3 is TGTGCCAGCAGCTTCTCAATTACCGGGACAGGGGTGCTGAACACTGAAGCTTTCTTT. Looking up the rest from reference TRBV7-8 and TRBJ1-1 gives the full variable domain: GAGVSQSPRYKVAKRGQDVALRCDPISGHVSLFWYQQALGQGPEFLTYFQNEAQLDKSGLPSDRFFAERPEGSVSTLKIQRTQQEDSAVYLCASSFSITGTGVLNTEAFFGQGTRLTVV.

The CDR3 DNA reads as TGTGCCAGCAGTTACGGGCGGGGAGGGGTGAACACTGAAGCTTTCTTT. This gives the protein CASSYGRGGVNTEAFF. The V and J genes are TRBV6-5 and TRBJ1-1; D is possibly TRBD1 (5 bases). This CDR3 has 16 residues. Germline V gene lookup returns CDR1 MNHEY and CDR2 SVGAGI. Trimming removed 2 bases at V and 0 bases at J, with 13 bases between.

This sequence joins TRBV6-4 and TRBJ1-2; TRBD1 aligns across 7 bases. V lost 3 bases, J lost 4 bases, and 8 bases stayed unmatched. Germline loops: CDR1 MRHNA, CDR2 SNTAGT. The CDR3 is 15 residues long. The CDR3 nucleotides read TGTGCCAGCAGTGAGAGGAAGGGGGCTGGCTATGGCTACACCTTC. Translated: CASSERKGAGYGYTF.

The V call is TRBV9, the J call TRBJ1-3; no firm D call. Germline lookup yields CDR1 SGDLS and CDR2 YYNGEE. The CDR3 has 16 residues. The ends were cut back, 0 bases at V and 5 bases at J, with 15 bases in the middle. CDR3 loop: CASSVELRADRNTIYF. The CDR3 DNA is TGTGCCAGCAGCGTAGAATTGAGGGCAGACAGAAACACCATATATTTT.

The chain is built from TRBV6-5 and TRBJ1-5, with a tentative D call TRBD1 (5 bases). Trimming left V 10 bases short and J 5 bases short, with 15 bases between. Per germline, CDR1 MNHEY and CDR2 SVGAGI. The CDR3 loop spans 13 amino acids. The CDR3 DNA sequence: TGTGCCACCTTAACCCGGGGGGATCAGCCCCAGCATTTT. Amino acids: CATLTRGDQPQHF.

The chain is built from TRBV3-1 (or the pseudogene TRBV3-2) and TRBJ1-1, with D perhaps TRBD1 (5 bases). V lost 0 bases to trimming and J lost 5 bases, with 10 bases between them. Germline V CDR1 and CDR2: LGHDT, YNNKEL (reference sequence). The CDR3 sequence is 14 residues long. The CDR3 DNA sequence: TGTGCCAGCAGCCAAGATGCGGGGGGGACTGAAGCTTTCTTT. It encodes CASSQDAGGTEAFF.

V is TRBV29-1 and J is TRBJ2-3, with D unclear. Deletions cut 6 bases from V and 1 base from J, with 5 bases between. CDR3 length: 11 amino acids. Germline CDR1 and CDR2: SQVTM and ANQGSEA. The CDR3 region has the DNA TGCAGCGTACAGCGCACAGATACGCAGTATTTT. Translated: CSVQRTDTQYF.

The chain uses TRBV18 and TRBJ1-1, with 10 bases fitting TRBD1. With V trimmed by 3 bases and J by 1 base, 5 bases remained unmatched. There are 16 residues in the CDR3. Germline CDR1 KGHSH, CDR2 LQKENI. The CDR3 region has the DNA TGTGCCAGCTCACCCTCCGGGACAGGGGCGAACACTGAAGCTTTCTTT. Its translation is CASSPSGTGANTEAFF. The full variable domain, completed using reference TRBV18 and TRBJ1-1, is NAGVMQNPRHLVRRRGQEARLRCSPMKGHSHVYWYRQLPEEGLKFMVYLQKENIIDESGMPKERFSAEFPKEGPSILRIQQVVRGDSAAYFCASSPSGTGANTEAFFGQGTRLTVV.

The rearrangement uses TRBV2 and TRBJ1-1, with 7 bases fitting TRBD1. Germline V gene data show CDR1 as SNHLY and CDR2 as FYNNEI. V dropped 2 bases and J dropped 3; count of bases not matched to a gene: 6. The CDR3 has 15 residues. CDR3 DNA sequence: TGTGCCAGCAGTGAACGAGAGGGGGCATACACTGAAGCTTTCTTT. Translation: CASSEREGAYTEAFF.

The chain joins TRBV7-9 to TRBJ1-2, with D possibly being TRBD1 (6 bases). CDR1 is SEHNR, CDR2 FQNEAQ, per germline (reference sequence). V was pared by 6 bases and J by 8 bases, with 16 bases between. The length of the CDR3 is 13 residues. CDR3 coding DNA: TGTGCCAGCAGTCTTACAGGGAGCAGGGGCTACACCTTC. Its protein product is CASSLTGSRGYTF.

This chain connects TRBV3-1 (or the pseudogene TRBV3-2) to TRBJ2-7, with 11 bases fitting TRBD2. There are 14 residues in the CDR3. After removal of 6 bases from V and 6 bases from J, the junction contained 7 bases not matched to a gene. Germline V gives CDR1 LGHDT, CDR2 YNNKEL (reference sequence). CDR3 bases: TGTGCCAGCAGTTCGTCCCTAGCGGGAGGCGAGCAGTACTTC. Amino acids: CASSSSLAGGEQYF.

The gene calls are TRBV5-6 and TRBJ1-2; a possible D gene is TRBD1 (6 bases). The V end lost 1 base, the J end lost 3 bases, and 16 bases lay between the germline ends. Germline assignment: CDR1 SGHDT and CDR2 YYEEEE. The CDR3 has 16 amino acids. The CDR3 DNA sequence: TGTGCCAGCAGCTTGAAACCGACAGGAGGTTACTATGGCTACACCTTC. Encoded protein: CASSLKPTGGYYGYTF.

The rearrangement joins TRBV4-2 to TRBJ1-5, with TRBD1 matching over 7 bases. Germline CDR1 is LGHNA and CDR2 is YNFKEQ. CDR3 length equals 16 residues. The V segment lost 0 bases and the J segment 4 bases; nucleotides outside the gene matches: 6. The CDR3 DNA reads as TGTGCCAGCAGCCAAGAGCAAGGGGGCAGTAATCAGCCCCAGCATTTT. Its translation: CASSQEQGGSNQPQHF.

The CDR3 is CASSQNPRTEAFF. The CDR3 nucleotides are TGTGCCAGCAGTCAAAACCCGAGAACTGAAGCTTTCTTT. The V call is TRBV28, the J call TRBJ1-1; D gene unclear. The CDR3 totals 13 residues. Trimming removed 5 bases at V and 5 bases at J, with 12 bases between. CDR1 and CDR2 (germline): MDHEN, SYDVKM.

The chain joins TRBV2 to TRBJ1-6; 8 bases are a match to TRBD1. J lost 6 bases, V lost 5 bases, and 9 bases had no gene match. Germline CDR1 SNHLY, CDR2 FYNNEI. The CDR3 runs 16 residues. DNA of the CDR3: TGTGCCAGCAGTCTTCTACAGGGGGTTCCTAATTCACCCCTCCACTTT. Translating it yields CASSLLQGVPNSPLHF. Based on the CDR3 plus reference TRBV2 and TRBJ1-6, the full variable domain is EPEVTQTPSHQVTQMGQEVILRCVPISNHLYFYWYRQILGQKVEFLVSFYNNEISEKSEIFDDQFSVERPDGSNFTLKIRSTKLEDSAMYFCASSLLQGVPNSPLHFGNGTRLTVT.

J is TRBJ2-1 and V is TRBV4-2, with 13 bases matching TRBD2. The CDR3 length is 17 residues. The germline CDR1 and CDR2 sequences are LGHNA and YNFKEQ. V shed 0 bases, J shed 7 bases, and the junction held 6 bases outside the gene matches. In DNA, the CDR3 is TGTGCCAGCAGCCAAGATGGGGGGACTAGCGGGGCAAATGAGCAGTTCTTC. Translated: CASSQDGGTSGANEQFF.

V usage is TRBV6-6 and J usage is TRBJ2-1; no firm D call. Germline CDR1 and CDR2: MNHNY and SVGAGI (reference sequence). This CDR3 spans 13 amino acids. V lost 6 bases to trimming and J lost 4 bases, with 10 bases between them. The CDR3 sequence is CASSFDTYNEQFF. CDR3 bases: TGTGCCAGCAGCTTCGACACATACAATGAGCAGTTCTTC.

This clone was seen a few times. The CDR3: CASRLLPQGYTF. CDR3 DNA sequence: TGTGCAAGTCGCTTATTACCCCAGGGCTACACCTTC. This chain links TRBV12-2 with TRBJ1-2; the listed D gene, TRBD1, was not tested against the DNA. TRBV12-2 is shown as a pseudogene. CDR3 length: 12 amino acids.

The V call is TRBV27, the J call TRBJ2-1; 8 nucleotides line up with TRBD2. V was clipped by 3 bases and J by 7 bases; unmatched bases: 8. The CDR3 length is 15 residues. The germline CDR1 and CDR2 sequences are MNHEY and SMNVEV (reference sequence). The CDR3 region is CASSFSGLALNEQFF. The CDR3 bases are TGTGCCAGCAGTTTTAGTGGACTAGCTCTTAATGAGCAGTTCTTC.

V usage is TRBV19 and J usage is TRBJ1-1, with D maybe TRBD1 (6 bases). Germline CDR1 LNHDA, CDR2 SQIVND (reference sequence). The CDR3 consists of 14 residues. Trimming pared 0 bases from V and 8 bases from J, leaving 13 bases between. CDR3 amino acids: CASSIDGQYWEAFF. CDR3 DNA sequence: TGTGCCAGTAGTATAGATGGACAGTATTGGGAAGCTTTCTTT.

V usage is TRBV14 and J usage is TRBJ2-1; TRBD2 is a possible D gene (5 bases). In germline, CDR1 is SGHDN, CDR2 FVKESK. The CDR3 is made up of 14 amino acids. V was trimmed by 7 bases and J by 3 bases, leaving 13 bases between them. In nucleotides, the CDR3 is TGTGCCAGCAACCTCGGGCGGGTCTACAATGAGCAGTTCTTC. This encodes CASNLGRVYNEQFF. Full variable domain (outside the CDR3, taken from reference TRBV14 and TRBJ2-1): EAGVTQFPSHSVIEKGQTVTLRCDPISGHDNLYWYRRVMGKEIKFLLHFVKESKQDESGMPNNRFLAERTGGTYSTLKVQPAELEDSGVYFCASNLGRVYNEQFFGPGTRLTVL.

This chain connects TRBV28 to TRBJ1-2; a possible D gene is TRBD1 (5 bases). This CDR3 is built from 14 residues. V lost 2 bases to trimming and J lost 5 bases, with 12 bases between them. CDR1 and CDR2 from the germline V gene are MDHEN and SYDVKM. DNA of the CDR3: TGTGCCAGCAGTTTACGAGGCAGGGTTTATGGCTACACCTTC. This translates into CASSLRGRVYGYTF.